The source of this TCR beta chain is a study of blood T cell repertoires in COVID-19. Using immunoSEQ multiplex PCR, the repertoire was profiled, and TCRdb retains in-frame clones only, with some absent. The table has under 55,000 clones, 90% seen once; the top ten hold around 3.6%. This clone was seen a few times. Unmatched junction bases numbered 9, after V lost 4 bases and J lost 2 bases. The CDR3 is 17 residues long. Germline CDR1 reads MDHEN; CDR2 reads SYDVKM. The TCR was taken from a human donor in a cohort sampled during active COVID-19. The V gene is TRBV28, the J gene TRBJ2-3; 10 nucleotides align to TRBD2. Sequenced material: peripheral blood. The CDR3 DNA reads as TGTGCCAGCAGTTCACCTATAGGACTAGCGGACACAGATACGCAGTATTTT. It is translated as CASSSPIGLADTDTQYF.